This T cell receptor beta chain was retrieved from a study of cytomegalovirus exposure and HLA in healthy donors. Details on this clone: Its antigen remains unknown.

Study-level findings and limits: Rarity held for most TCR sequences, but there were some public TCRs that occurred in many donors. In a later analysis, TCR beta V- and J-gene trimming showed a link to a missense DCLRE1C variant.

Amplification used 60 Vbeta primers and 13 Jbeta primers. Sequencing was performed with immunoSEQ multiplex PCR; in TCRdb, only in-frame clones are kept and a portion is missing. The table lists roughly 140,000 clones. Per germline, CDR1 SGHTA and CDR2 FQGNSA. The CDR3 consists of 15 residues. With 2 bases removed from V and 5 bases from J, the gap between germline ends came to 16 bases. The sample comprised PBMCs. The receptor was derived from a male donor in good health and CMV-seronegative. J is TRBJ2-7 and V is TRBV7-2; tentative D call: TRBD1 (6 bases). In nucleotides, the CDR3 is TGTGCCAGCAGCTTAAGGACAGCTCAGCCAGACGAGCAGTACTTC. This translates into CASSLRTAQPDEQYF.